The clone carrying this T cell receptor (beta chain) occurred many times. Its antigen is undetermined. Some clones are missing from TCRdb's copy, which holds only in-frame ones; the method was immunoSEQ multiplex PCR. The sample counts more than 40,000 clones, none seen once; the ten largest own roughly 2.4%. Germline V CDR1 and CDR2: SGHTA, FQGNSA. This CDR3 spans 13 amino acids. V was trimmed by 1 base and J by 4 bases, leaving 7 bases between them. These data are taken from a study of T cells after posttransplantation cyclophosphamide. Findings of the study overall: Donor-recipient repertoire similarity was low at 1-2 months, rising over year one. After PTCy, TRB diversity resembled that of CNI/methotrexate controls.

V is TRBV7-2 and J is TRBJ1-1, with D maybe TRBD1 (6 bases). Sequencing used PBMCs. The TCR sequence derives from a man aged 40-49 years in good health, CMV-negative, and a related stem cell transplant donor. This CDR3 reads CASSLGGPTEAFF. The CDR3 region has the DNA TGTGCCAGCAGCTTAGGGGGGCCCACTGAAGCTTTCTTT.